This passage covers 26 T cell receptor beta chains from one sample sequenced in a study of blood T cell repertoires in COVID-19. Profiling relied on immunoSEQ multiplex PCR, and the TCRdb table lists in-frame clones only, not all of them. The table includes 210,000 or so clones, approximately 80% detected once. The sample was PBMCs or T cells enriched from blood (not recorded which). These receptors were taken from a woman between 40 and 50 years old with acute COVID-19.

This clone was found once. The chain couples TRBV29-1 to TRBJ1-1; 8 bases fit TRBD1. J was trimmed by 6 bases and V by 5 bases; bases with no gene match: 8. The CDR3 consists of 13 residues. Germline V gene sequence: CDR1 SQVTM, CDR2 ANQGSEA. The CDR3 bases are TGCAGCGTTCAGACAGGGGCCGGTGCTGAAGCTTTCTTT. It yields the protein CSVQTGAGAEAFF.

This chain connects TRBV4-2 to TRBJ2-7; 10 bases match TRBD1. Germline V gene data show CDR1 as LGHNA and CDR2 as YNFKEQ. The CDR3 is made up of 19 amino acids. Unmatched junction bases numbered 13, after V lost 1 base and J lost 1 base. CDR3 sequence: CASSQVGMRGQGFSYEQYF. CDR3 bases: TGTGCCAGCAGCCAAGTTGGAATGAGGGGACAGGGGTTTTCCTACGAGCAGTACTTC.

The rearrangement links TRBV2 to TRBJ1-5; the D gene is possibly TRBD1 (5 bases). Trimming cost V 7 bases and J 6 bases, with 19 bases left between them. The CDR3 runs 15 residues. Germline V gene data show CDR1 as SNHLY and CDR2 as FYNNEI. CDR3 nucleotide sequence: TGTGCCAGCACTTTTTTGGCCGACGGGGGTCAGCCCCAGCATTTT. It codes for CASTFLADGGQPQHF.

This chain links TRBV5-1 with TRBJ1-1; TRBD1 matches 9 bases. The CDR3 extends over 15 amino acids. Germline-derived CDR1 and CDR2 are SGHRS and YFSETQ. The trim removed 4 bases at V and 4 bases at J, leaving 8 bases unmatched. The CDR3 sequence: CASSTAGTGPTEAFF. In nucleotides, the CDR3 is TGCGCCAGCAGCACCGCCGGGACAGGGCCCACTGAAGCTTTCTTT.

This chain links TRBV18 with TRBJ1-1; possibly TRBD1 for D (6 bases). CDR1 is KGHSH, CDR2 LQKENI, per germline. V was cut by 3 bases and J by 8 bases, with 10 bases left in between. CDR3 length: 12 residues. The CDR3 sequence is CASSPFQGEAFF. For the CDR3, the DNA is TGTGCCAGCTCACCTTTTCAGGGGGAAGCTTTCTTT.

The table lists this clone with a count of one. The chain carries TRBV6-1 and TRBJ1-1; maybe TRBD1 (5 bases). Germline V gene lookup returns CDR1 MNHNS and CDR2 SASEGT. V gave up 2 bases and J gave up 10 bases, with 14 bases separating them. This CDR3 has 13 amino acids. The CDR3 region is CASSETLQGTAFF. In DNA form, the CDR3 reads TGTGCCAGCAGTGAAACCCTTCAGGGTACAGCTTTCTTT.

The V gene is TRBV6-6, the J gene TRBJ1-6, with D possibly TRBD1 on 5 matching bases. CDR1 and CDR2 from the germline V gene are MNHNY and SVGAGI (reference sequence). There are 13 residues in the CDR3. Trimming left V 7 bases short and J 10 bases short, with 14 bases between. The CDR3 loop is CASKSQGGSPLHF. The CDR3, as DNA: TGTGCCAGCAAGTCCCAGGGAGGATCACCCCTCCACTTT.

The chain combines TRBV7-9 with TRBJ1-1; 7 positions match TRBD1. With 2 bases clipped from V and 6 bases from J, the junction kept 3 bases outside the gene matches. Looked up from germline, CDR1 is SEHNR and CDR2 is FQNEAQ (reference sequence). The CDR3 loop spans 13 amino acids. The CDR3 here is CASSLFGQAEAFF. The CDR3 DNA reads as TGTGCCAGCAGCTTATTCGGACAGGCTGAAGCTTTCTTT.

This chain connects TRBV4-1 to TRBJ1-2, with 7 bases that match TRBD1. Germline trimming cut 3 bases from V and 8 bases from J; bases unmatched to any gene: 9. Per the germline V gene, CDR1 is MGHRA and CDR2 is YSYEKL. The CDR3 is 14 amino acids. In DNA, the CDR3 is TGCGCCAGCAGCCAGGGAGACAGGGACCGAGGCTACACCTTC. Translated, it gives CASSQGDRDRGYTF.

V usage is TRBV7-3 and J usage is TRBJ1-1; 10 bases fit TRBD1. CDR3 size: 15 residues. Trimming cost V 5 bases and J 4 bases; bases outside gene matches: 7. The germline V gene encodes CDR1 SGHTA and CDR2 FQGTGA. The CDR3 here is CASSMDRGLFTEAFF. CDR3 sequence (DNA): TGTGCCAGCAGCATGGACAGGGGGTTATTCACTGAAGCTTTCTTT.

J is TRBJ1-4 and V is TRBV19; D unclear. This CDR3 comprises 16 residues. The V and J ends lost 1 base and 6 bases respectively, with 15 bases between them. The V gene's germline CDR1 is LNHDA and CDR2 SQIVND (reference sequence). The DNA for the CDR3 is TGTGCCAGTAGTATAGGAGAGATACTGCGCCATGAAAAACTGTTTTTT. Translating it yields CASSIGEILRHEKLFF.

This clone was observed a single time. The J gene is TRBJ1-3, the V gene TRBV6-5; 7 bases line up with TRBD1. Trimming removed 5 bases from V and 9 bases from J; junction bases left unmatched: 10. Germline values: CDR1 MNHEY, CDR2 SVGAGI. The CDR3 covers 14 residues. CDR3 sequence (DNA): TGTGCCAGCAGTCCCCAGGGGGATTCACTCACCATATATTTT. It codes for CASSPQGDSLTIYF.

Notes on this clone: Different DNA sequences within this sample yield the same CDR3. This chain uses TRBV4-3 with TRBJ2-7; 9 bases match TRBD1. J gave up 4 bases and V 6 bases, and 10 bases lay outside the gene matches. CDR3 size: 15 residues. Germline assignment: CDR1 LGHNA and CDR2 YSLEER. CDR3 nucleotides: TGCGCCAGCAGTTTCTCCGGGACAGGGCAGTACGAGCAGTACTTC. Amino acid sequence: CASSFSGTGQYEQYF.

This clone appeared a few times. This chain uses TRBV6-5 with TRBJ2-7; tentative D call: TRBD2 (5 bases). Looked up from germline, CDR1 is MNHEY and CDR2 is SVGAGI. The CDR3 is 12 amino acids. V lost 4 bases to trimming and J lost 9 bases, with 13 bases between them. CDR3 DNA sequence: TGTGCCAGCAGTTCGGATACGAGGGCGCAGTACTTC. Residues: CASSSDTRAQYF.

The table lists this clone with a count of one. The chain joins TRBV19 to TRBJ1-6, with TRBD1 identical over 8 bases. The trim removed 8 bases at V and 2 bases at J, leaving 5 bases unmatched. Looked up from germline, CDR1 is LNHDA and CDR2 is SQIVND (reference sequence). The CDR3 runs 15 residues. CDR3 sequence: CASQPGGAYNSPLHF. DNA of the CDR3: TGTGCCAGTCAACCAGGGGGCGCCTATAATTCACCCCTCCACTTT.

The chain joins TRBV6-1 to TRBJ2-7; 14 bases are shared with TRBD2. This CDR3 is built from 20 residues. The ends lost 4 bases at V and 4 bases at J; junction bases unmatched: 18. CDR1 is MNHNS, CDR2 SASEGT, per germline. CDR3 protein: CASSARRTSGGPVSRYEQYF. The CDR3 DNA sequence: TGTGCCAGCAGTGCGCGAAGGACTAGCGGGGGGCCAGTGAGCAGATACGAGCAGTACTTC.

This chain uses TRBV6-1 with TRBJ1-6; D is possibly TRBD1 (6 bases). The germline V and J ends were trimmed by 2 bases and 7 bases, with 12 bases remaining between them. The CDR3 totals 15 residues. Germline CDR1 is MNHNS and CDR2 is SASEGT. As DNA, the CDR3 is TGTGCCAGCAGTGAATTCGGGGGGCAGAATTCACCCCTCCACTTT. It specifies CASSEFGGQNSPLHF.

V is TRBV19 and J is TRBJ2-5; TRBD2 might be the D (6 bases). Germline V lookup: CDR1 LNHDA, CDR2 SQIVND (reference sequence). This CDR3 is 12 amino acids long. With 5 bases removed from V and 7 bases from J, the gap between germline ends came to 11 bases. The CDR3 DNA sequence: TGTGCCAGTAGTTCACTTAGCGGGACCCAGTACTTC. This sequence encodes CASSSLSGTQYF.

V usage is TRBV6-2 or TRBV6-3 and J usage is TRBJ2-7, with D perhaps TRBD1 (7 bases). V was clipped by 2 bases and J by 4 bases, with 15 bases between them. The CDR3 extends over 15 amino acids. The germline gives CDR1 MNHEY, CDR2 SVGEGT. The DNA for the CDR3 is TGTGCCAGCAGTTACCCCAGGGGGGTAAGGTACGAGCAGTACTTC. Amino acid sequence: CASSYPRGVRYEQYF.

In this sample, this clone turned up once. The CDR3 coding sequence is TGTGCCAGCAGCACGGGACAGGGCTACGAGCAGTACTTC. Protein product: CASSTGQGYEQYF. The chain uses TRBV7-3 and TRBJ2-7; 9 nucleotides agree with TRBD1. Germline V lookup: CDR1 SGHTA, CDR2 FQGTGA. J gave up 3 bases and V 5 bases, and 2 bases lay outside the gene matches. There are 13 residues in the CDR3. Full variable domain (outside the CDR3, taken from reference TRBV7-3 and TRBJ2-7): GAGVSQTPSNKVTEKGKYVELRCDPISGHTALYWYRQSLGQGPEFLIYFQGTGAADDSGLPNDRFFAVRPEGSVSTLKIQRTERGDSAVYLCASSTGQGYEQYFGPGTRLTVT.

The chain joins TRBV3-1 (or the pseudogene TRBV3-2) to TRBJ1-2; TRBD1 matches at 8 bases. The CDR3 loop spans 15 amino acids. Trimming cost V 2 bases and J 7 bases; bases outside gene matches: 9. From germline, CDR1 is LGHDT and CDR2 YNNKEL (reference sequence). CDR3 in DNA: TGTGCCAGCAGCCAAATACGGACAGGGACCTTTGGCTACACCTTC. The encoded protein is CASSQIRTGTFGYTF.

This clone was counted only a few times. The chain is built from TRBV7-8 and TRBJ1-5; 8 bases map to TRBD1. J gave up 9 bases and V 0 bases, and 10 bases lay outside the gene matches. Germline loops: CDR1 SGHVS, CDR2 FQNEAQ. This CDR3 comprises 16 residues. For the CDR3, the DNA is TGTGCCAGCAGCTTAGCCGCGGGACAGGCCCTGGGGCCCCAGCATTTT. It specifies CASSLAAGQALGPQHF.

The chain combines TRBV20-1 with TRBJ1-5; TRBD1 aligns across 7 bases. V lost 3 bases, J lost 5 bases, and 4 bases stayed unmatched. The CDR3 is made up of 13 amino acids. Germline V CDR1 and CDR2: DFQATT, SNEGSKA (reference sequence). The CDR3, as DNA: TGCAGTGCTAGTACAGGGGACGATCAGCCCCAGCATTTT. It yields the protein CSASTGDDQPQHF.

This clone turned up a few times. V gene TRBV5-1 combines with J gene TRBJ2-7; no definite D call. The CDR3 has 13 amino acids. V lost 4 bases to trimming and J lost 3 bases, with 11 bases between them. Germline CDR1 SGHRS, CDR2 YFSETQ. DNA of the CDR3: TGCGCCAGCAGCGGCGAGGAATACTACGAGCAGTACTTC. Its protein product is CASSGEEYYEQYF.

The chain links TRBV5-4 to TRBJ1-4, with 9 bases fitting TRBD1. V was pared by 3 bases and J by 3 bases, with 6 bases of the junction left unmatched. CDR1 and CDR2 from the germline V gene are SGHNT and YYREEE (reference sequence). The CDR3 has 16 residues. Here the CDR3 reads CASSSTGGIANEKLFF. The CDR3 DNA reads TGTGCCAGCAGCTCCACAGGGGGCATAGCTAATGAAAAACTGTTTTTT.

The CDR3 sequence: CASSQAQGPYGYTF. DNA for the CDR3: TGTGCCAGCAGCCAAGCCCAGGGTCCCTATGGCTACACCTTC. The chain links TRBV14 to TRBJ1-2, with D possibly TRBD1 on 5 matching bases. Germline V gene sequence: CDR1 SGHDN, CDR2 FVKESK. Trimming left V 1 base short and J 4 bases short, with 10 bases between. The CDR3 totals 14 residues.